This T cell receptor beta chain was sequenced for a study of blood T cell repertoires in COVID-19. Study-level background: Acute-phase and convalescent COVID-19 samples originated in the United States, Italy and Spain. PBMCs, B-cell-depleted T cells, or T cells provided the cDNA or gDNA that made up the material.

The authors' processing: Amplification from reference gene primers served as the basis for estimated nucleated cell counts. Clones were read by immunoSEQ multiplex PCR, and TCRdb kept only the in-frame ones, dropping some. The V and J calls and clone size were taken over from that table, and D and trimming were inferred from the DNA. Of about 55,000 clones listed, about nine tenths are singletons. CDR1 and CDR2 (germline): MNHEY, SMNVEV (reference sequence). The CDR3 contains 14 residues. Trimming removed 4 bases at V and 2 bases at J, with 11 bases between. The receptor's source is a man in his 60s with active COVID-19. What was sequenced was peripheral blood. This sequence joins TRBV27 and TRBJ1-2, with D perhaps matching TRBD1 (6 bases). The chain's CDR3 is CASSSNRVNYGYTF. The CDR3 nucleotides read TGTGCCAGCAGTTCGAACAGGGTGAACTATGGCTACACCTTC.